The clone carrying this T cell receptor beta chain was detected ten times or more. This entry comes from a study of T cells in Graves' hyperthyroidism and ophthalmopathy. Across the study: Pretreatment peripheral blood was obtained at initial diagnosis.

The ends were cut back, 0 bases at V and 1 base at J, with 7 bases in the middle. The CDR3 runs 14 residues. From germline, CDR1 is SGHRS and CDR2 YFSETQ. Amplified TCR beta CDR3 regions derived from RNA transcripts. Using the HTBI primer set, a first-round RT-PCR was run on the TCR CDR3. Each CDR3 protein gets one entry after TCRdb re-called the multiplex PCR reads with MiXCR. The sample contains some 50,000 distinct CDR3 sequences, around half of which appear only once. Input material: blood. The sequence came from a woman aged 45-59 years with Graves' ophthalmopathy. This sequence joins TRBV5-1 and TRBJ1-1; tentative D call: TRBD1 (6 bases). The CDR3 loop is CASSLAGANTEAFF. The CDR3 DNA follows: TGCGCCAGCAGCTTGGCAGGGGCGAACACTGAAGCTTTCTTT.